This T cell receptor beta chain was profiled in a study of control samples from healthy donors and cancer patients (TCRdb year 2020). Taken from cysteine to phenylalanine, the CDR3 has 13 residues. This entry keeps only the CDR3 DNA: 39 bases, framed from base 1. The trim is 5 bases for V and 0 bases for J, with a gap of 7 bases between the germline ends. CDR1 and CDR2 are drawn from the germline V gene: MNHEY, SVGAGI. Receptors were amplified or captured by the immunoSEQ multiplex PCR assay. TCRdb limited this immuneACCESS table to in-frame rearrangements with V and J called. A share of clones is missing; checked studies link under half to unresolved V genes, and the rest is unexplained. Within this sample are tens of thousands of clones, with around 81% of them counted one time only. The ten largest clonotypes hold 15% to 20% of the sample. This clone was detected once. The antigen it binds to is not known. Base quality data are lacking; no much larger clone is found one base away.

The sequence was collected from a man aged 25 to 45 in good health. This chain joins TRBV6-5 to TRBJ1-1; no confident D gene assignment can be made. Input material: blood. The DNA sequence is given as TGTGCCAGCAGTCCCGTCATGAACACTGAAGCTTTCTTT. This gives the protein CASSPVMNTEAFF.